The next 5 T cell receptor beta chains were all read from a single sample in a study of blood T cell repertoires in COVID-19. This table comes from immunoSEQ multiplex PCR, and its TCRdb copy is limited to in-frame clones, with some not included. The table has roughly 200,000 clones, around 90% seen once. Source material: PBMCs or T cells enriched from blood (not recorded which). The receptors shown here come from a woman in her 30s who had recovered from COVID-19.

The CDR3: CASSPNGGGETQYF. DNA of the CDR3: TGTGCCAGCTCACCAAACGGCGGGGGAGAGACCCAGTACTTC. The genes are TRBV18 and TRBJ2-5; 7 bases are shared with TRBD2. Germline V gene lookup returns CDR1 KGHSH and CDR2 LQKENI. J was trimmed by 4 bases and V by 2 bases; bases with no gene match: 4. The CDR3 sequence is 14 residues long.

The rearrangement uses TRBV27 and TRBJ2-4; 9 bases match TRBD1. V was pared by 2 bases and J by 8 bases, with 4 bases of the junction left unmatched. From germline, CDR1 is MNHEY and CDR2 SMNVEV (reference sequence). This CDR3 is built from 14 residues. Here the CDR3 reads CASSLHRGRDIQYF. CDR3 DNA: TGTGCCAGCAGTTTACACAGGGGGCGGGACATTCAGTACTTC.

This chain uses TRBV13 with TRBJ2-3, with 7 positions matching TRBD1. This CDR3 region has 15 residues. Per germline, CDR1 PRHDT and CDR2 FYEKMQ (reference sequence). Trimming took 0 bases from V and 4 from J; bases not matched to a gene: 4. CDR3 nucleotide sequence: TGTGCCAGCAGCTTAGGCCTGAGGGGGCCAGATACGCAGTATTTT. Its translation: CASSLGLRGPDTQYF.

This chain joins TRBV4-3 and TRBJ2-3, with TRBD2 matching 10 bases. This CDR3 has 19 amino acids. The junction had 15 bases not matched to a gene; V was cut back by 3 bases and J by 3 bases. Looked up from germline, CDR1 is LGHNA and CDR2 is YSLEER. In nucleotides, the CDR3 is TGCGCCAGCAGCCATAGGCTCGAGAAGCGGGGGGGCCAAACAGATACGCAGTATTTT. It translates to CASSHRLEKRGGQTDTQYF.

V usage is TRBV4-1 and J usage is TRBJ2-7; 7 bases map to TRBD1. The CDR3 is 15 residues long. V gave up 2 bases and J gave up 4 bases; unmatched junction bases: 8. Germline CDR1 reads MGHRA; CDR2 reads YSYEKL. The CDR3 DNA reads TGCGCCAGCAGCCAAATCGCAGGGGGAAAGTACGAGCAGTACTTC. It translates to CASSQIAGGKYEQYF.